Below, 10 T cell receptor beta chains from the same sample are listed, as sequenced in a study of cytomegalovirus exposure and HLA in healthy donors. PCR amplification relied on 60 Vbeta primers (plus 13 Jbeta primers). TCRdb's copy holds only in-frame clones and misses some; the assay was immunoSEQ multiplex PCR. The sample lists 150,000 to 200,000 clones, about 77% seen once, with under 2.5% in the top ten. Material: PBMCs. These receptors all stem from a man aged 55 to 70 in good health and CMV-seronegative.

This chain links TRBV11-3 with TRBJ2-7; 8 nucleotides agree with TRBD1. The V segment lost 4 bases and the J segment 3 bases; nucleotides outside the gene matches: 5. The CDR3 has 14 residues. CDR1 is SGHNT, CDR2 YENEEA, per germline. The chain's CDR3 is CASSSGTGRYEQYF. CDR3 in DNA: TGTGCCAGCAGCTCCGGGACAGGTCGCTACGAGCAGTACTTC.

J is TRBJ2-1 and V is TRBV5-1; possibly TRBD2 for D (6 bases). Trimming took 4 bases from V and 4 from J, leaving 12 bases between them. Germline CDR1 and CDR2: SGHRS and YFSETQ. The CDR3 extends over 14 amino acids. CDR3 region: CASSTGLGYNEQFF. CDR3 DNA: TGCGCCAGCAGCACGGGACTCGGGTACAATGAGCAGTTCTTC. Full variable domain (missing parts from reference TRBV5-1 and TRBJ2-1): KAGVTQTPRYLIKTRGQQVTLSCSPISGHRSVSWYQQTPGQGLQFLFEYFSETQRNKGNFPGRFSGRQFSNSRSEMNVSTLELGDSALYLCASSTGLGYNEQFFGPGTRLTVL.

V gene TRBV27 combines with J gene TRBJ1-3; possible D gene TRBD1, 5 bases. From germline, CDR1 is MNHEY and CDR2 SMNVEV (reference sequence). This CDR3 is 15 amino acids long. The ends were cut back, 6 bases at V and 0 bases at J, with 12 bases in the middle. The CDR3 region is CASSLTGSSGNTIYF. In DNA form, the CDR3 reads TGTGCCAGCAGCCTTACAGGATCCTCTGGAAACACCATATATTTT.

This clone has only one observation. The chain combines TRBV18 with TRBJ1-5; the match to TRBD1 covers 10 bases. Germline assignment: CDR1 KGHSH and CDR2 LQKENI. V dropped 3 bases and J dropped 5; count of bases not matched to a gene: 7. The CDR3 spans 16 residues. This CDR3 reads CASSPAGQGSDQPQHF. For the CDR3, the DNA is TGTGCCAGCTCACCGGCGGGACAGGGGAGCGATCAGCCCCAGCATTTT.

The rearrangement links TRBV30 to TRBJ2-7; 11 positions agree with TRBD2. Per germline, CDR1 GTSNPN and CDR2 SVGIG (reference sequence). The CDR3 spans 16 residues. J gave up 3 bases and V 0 bases, and 7 bases lay outside the gene matches. Here the CDR3 DNA reads TGTGCCTGGAGTGTACCACTAGCGGGGGCCCACTACGAGCAGTACTTC. Protein: CAWSVPLAGAHYEQYF.

J is TRBJ1-2 and V is TRBV4-2, with a weak D call TRBD1 (5 bases). CDR3 length: 16 residues. From germline, CDR1 is LGHNA and CDR2 YNFKEQ. V shed 0 bases and J shed 6 bases, with 17 bases lying between them. CDR3 sequence: CASSQDPPPGSHGYTF. The CDR3 DNA follows: TGTGCCAGCAGCCAAGATCCACCGCCAGGGTCACATGGCTACACCTTC.

The chain has TRBV5-1 and TRBJ2-1; 7 bases map to TRBD2. The J segment lost 1 base and the V segment lost 1 base, leaving 20 bases of the junction unmatched. Looked up from germline, CDR1 is SGHRS and CDR2 is YFSETQ. The CDR3 contains 21 residues. CDR3 loop: CASSLSSPGSGVGRSYNEQFF. The CDR3 nucleotides are TGCGCCAGCAGCTTGTCGTCCCCCGGGTCGGGGGTCGGGAGGTCCTACAATGAGCAGTTCTTC.

The rearrangement uses TRBV2 and TRBJ2-7; D is unclear. The V end was cut by 6 bases, the J end by 2 bases, with 11 bases between. The CDR3 contains 13 residues. The germline gives CDR1 SNHLY, CDR2 FYNNEI. The CDR3 here is CASRWQATYEQYF. CDR3 in DNA: TGTGCCAGCAGGTGGCAGGCCACCTACGAGCAGTACTTC.

This clone was observed a few times. The chain couples TRBV21-1 to TRBJ2-2; no check of the table's D call, TRBD1, against the DNA was made. TRBV21-1 is designated a pseudogene. The CDR3 has 16 residues. CDR3 sequence reads: CASSKENRTNTGELFF. CDR3 coding DNA: TGTGCCAGCAGCAAAGAGAACAGGACGAACACCGGGGAGCTGTTTTTT.

The chain combines TRBV9 with TRBJ2-3; 11 nucleotides line up with TRBD2. The V gene end was trimmed by 3 bases and the J gene end by 6 bases; junction bases not matched to a gene: 9. The germline V gene has CDR1 SGDLS and CDR2 YYNGEE. The CDR3 spans 16 residues. This chain's CDR3 is CASSERLAGTSDTQYF. The CDR3 DNA follows: TGTGCCAGCAGCGAAAGACTAGCGGGGACGTCGGATACGCAGTATTTT.